These T cell receptor beta chains were read from a single sample in a study of monozygotic twins with inflammatory bowel disease. TCRdb reanalyzed the 5' RACE reads, giving one entry per CDR3 protein sequence and no DNA. The data show about 210,000 distinct CDR3 sequences, and the top ten clones hold roughly 1.7%. What was sequenced was blood. All receptors come from a human donor with ulcerative colitis or Crohn's disease, or a healthy co-twin of an affected twin (not recorded which). The CDR3 runs from the conserved cysteine through the conserved F or W. The order of the fields is V gene, J gene, CDR3 protein.

>TRBV4-1|TRBJ2-7
CASSHRTGGAYEQYF
>TRBV7-8|TRBJ2-1
CASSSWDLGMGEQFF
>TRBV5-1|TRBJ2-1
CASSSGTTYNEQFF
>TRBV29-1|TRBJ2-1
CSVAGSSYNEQFF
>TRBV20-1|TRBJ2-2
CSARGRANTGELFF
>TRBV10-3|TRBJ2-3
CAIRNTRSTDTQYF
>TRBV7-9|TRBJ2-1
CASSWTGSLINEQFF
>TRBV7-2|TRBJ2-2
CASSGRGTVTGELFF
>TRBV12-3/TRBV12-4|TRBJ2-7
CASSLAPAESNEQYF
>TRBV15|TRBJ2-4
CATSRVWGGTLAKNIQYF
>TRBV12-3/TRBV12-4|TRBJ2-7
CASSSGSSYEQYF
>TRBV6-1|TRBJ2-1
CASTPGTGNNEQFF
>TRBV20-1|TRBJ1-1
CSALRDRRGTEAFF
>TRBV20-1|TRBJ1-6
CSAIRQNSPLHF